The T cell receptor (beta chain) described here comes from a study of T cells in tumors after PD-1 blockade. Sequenced by immunoSEQ multiplex PCR; TCRdb stores in-frame clones only, minus some. The sample carries some 8,700 clones, about 59% recorded once. The CDR3 sequence is 14 residues long. The germline CDR1 and CDR2 sequences are MRHNA and SNTAGT. V was trimmed by 0 bases and J by 6 bases, leaving 11 bases between them. Sample: tumor tissue, taken after anti-PD-1 treatment. The J gene is TRBJ1-2, the V gene TRBV6-4; the D is unclear. This clonotype originated in a human donor with basal cell carcinoma. The CDR3 DNA is TGTGCCAGCAGTGACTCGGGAGGGAGGGATGGCTACACCTTC. Translated: CASSDSGGRDGYTF.